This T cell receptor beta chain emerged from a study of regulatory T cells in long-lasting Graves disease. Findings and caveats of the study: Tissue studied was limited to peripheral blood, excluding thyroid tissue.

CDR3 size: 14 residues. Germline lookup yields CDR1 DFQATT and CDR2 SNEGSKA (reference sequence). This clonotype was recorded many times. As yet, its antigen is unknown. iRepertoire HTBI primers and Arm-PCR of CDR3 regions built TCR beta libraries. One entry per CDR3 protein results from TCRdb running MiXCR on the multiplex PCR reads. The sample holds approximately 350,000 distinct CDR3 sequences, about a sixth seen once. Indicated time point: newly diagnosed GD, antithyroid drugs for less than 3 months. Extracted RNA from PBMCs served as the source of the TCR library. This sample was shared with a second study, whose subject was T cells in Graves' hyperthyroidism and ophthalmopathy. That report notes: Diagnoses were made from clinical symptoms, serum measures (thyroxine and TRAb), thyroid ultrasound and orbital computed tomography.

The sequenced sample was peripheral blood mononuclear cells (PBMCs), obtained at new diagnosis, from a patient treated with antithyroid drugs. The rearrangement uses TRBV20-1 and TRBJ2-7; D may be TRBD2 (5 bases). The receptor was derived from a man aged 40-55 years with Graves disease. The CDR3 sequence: CRGSRGIPEYEQYF. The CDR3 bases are TGCAGGGGGTCTCGAGGGATCCCCGAATACGAGCAGTACTTC.